The 30 T cell receptor beta chains in this list originate from one sample, sequenced in a study of beta chain features in type 1 diabetes. Every bit of the isolated RNA underwent reverse transcription, so sequencing read expressed TCRB transcripts. TCRdb keeps only in-frame clones here, not all; method: immunoSEQ multiplex PCR. Of 430,000 or so clones detected, approximately 10% appear once; the ten largest clones hold about 0.042%. Sequencing was done on a sample of naive CD4+ T cells from blood. The source is a woman under 30 in good health.

Turning to this clone: The same CDR3 also results from other DNA sequences found in this sample. The chain combines TRBV5-1 with TRBJ2-1; TRBD2 aligns across 12 bases. The germline gives CDR1 SGHRS, CDR2 YFSETQ. Trimming at V came to 5 bases and at J to 3 bases, leaving 3 bases not matched to a gene. This CDR3 region has 15 residues. CDR3 loop: CASSSTSGSYNEQFF. The DNA for the CDR3 is TGCGCCAGCAGTTCGACTAGCGGGAGCTACAATGAGCAGTTCTTC.

The sample holds a few counts of this clone. Other DNA sequences in this specimen translate into the identical CDR3. This sequence joins TRBV15 and TRBJ2-2; D gene unclear. The V gene lost 0 bases and the J gene lost 4 bases, with 3 bases spanning the gap. CDR1 and CDR2 (germline): LNHNV, YYDKDF (reference sequence). This CDR3 spans 13 amino acids. CDR3: CATSRDRTGELFF. The CDR3 DNA reads TGTGCCACCAGCAGAGATCGCACCGGGGAGCTGTTTTTT.

The rearrangement links TRBV18 to TRBJ1-5; maybe TRBD1 (5 bases). Germline values: CDR1 KGHSH, CDR2 LQKENI. This CDR3 is built from 12 residues. Trimming left V 7 bases short and J 6 bases short, with 10 bases between. The CDR3 region has the DNA TGTGCCAGCTGTGCAGGGAGTCAGCCCCAGCATTTT. Translation: CASCAGSQPQHF. Combining the CDR3 with reference TRBV18 and TRBJ1-5 gives the whole variable domain NAGVMQNPRHLVRRRGQEARLRCSPMKGHSHVYWYRQLPEEGLKFMVYLQKENIIDESGMPKERFSAEFPKEGPSILRIQQVVRGDSAAYFCASCAGSQPQHFGDGTRLSIL.

This clone was counted a few times. CDR3 loop: CASSKHHRDEKLFF. CDR3 coding DNA: TGTGCCAGCAGTAAACATCACAGGGATGAAAAACTGTTTTTT. The chain has TRBV2 and TRBJ1-4; TRBD1 is a possible D gene (6 bases). This CDR3 spans 14 amino acids. Trimming stripped 5 bases from V and 6 bases from J, with 13 bases between. Germline values: CDR1 SNHLY, CDR2 FYNNEI.

This clone came up a few times. CDR3 region: CASSTTGTGFSPLHF. CDR3 nucleotides: TGTGCCAGCAGCACCACCGGGACAGGGTTCTCACCCCTCCACTTT. V and J are TRBV7-9 and TRBJ1-6; 9 bases fit TRBD1. Germline loops: CDR1 SEHNR, CDR2 FQNEAQ (reference sequence). J gave up 10 bases and V 5 bases, and 9 bases lay outside the gene matches. The CDR3 spans 15 residues.

The chain links TRBV27 to TRBJ2-3; D not resolved. Trimming shortened V by 6 bases and J by 1 base, and 11 bases separated the two germline ends. The CDR3 runs 14 residues. From germline, CDR1 is MNHEY and CDR2 SMNVEV (reference sequence). The CDR3 bases are TGTGCCAGCAGCCCCGTAAGGCGCACAGATACGCAGTATTTT. Protein: CASSPVRRTDTQYF.

This clone has more than one count but fewer than ten. V is TRBV28 and J is TRBJ2-7, with D tentatively TRBD1 (6 bases). This CDR3 spans 13 amino acids. Looked up from germline, CDR1 is MDHEN and CDR2 is SYDVKM. V was trimmed by 4 bases and J by 7 bases, leaving 14 bases between them. CDR3 in amino acids: CASSYGGQWEQYV. CDR3 nucleotides: TGTGCCAGCAGTTATGGGGGCCAGTGGGAGCAGTACGTC.

This clone was counted a few times. The CDR3 reads CASSRNSDNSGANVLTF. The CDR3 nucleotides read TGTGCCAGCTCACGTAATTCAGACAACTCTGGGGCCAACGTCCTGACTTTC. The rearrangement links TRBV18 to TRBJ2-6; D ambiguous. The CDR3 totals 17 residues. Trimming pared 4 bases from V and 0 bases from J, leaving 13 bases between. Germline values: CDR1 KGHSH, CDR2 LQKENI.

The chain uses TRBV14 and TRBJ2-7; D might be TRBD1 or TRBD2, each matching 5 bases. V was trimmed by 5 bases and J by 6 bases, leaving 8 bases between them. Germline CDR1 and CDR2: SGHDN and FVKESK. This CDR3 is 11 amino acids long. The CDR3 is CASSGGSEQYF. The CDR3 DNA is TGTGCCAGCAGCGGGGGTAGCGAGCAGTACTTC.

In this sample, this clone turned up a few times. The chain uses TRBV6-6 and TRBJ2-3, with 9 nucleotides matching TRBD2. The germline gives CDR1 MNHNY, CDR2 SVGAGI (reference sequence). The CDR3 has 14 residues. The V segment lost 6 bases and the J segment 9 bases; nucleotides outside the gene matches: 10. In nucleotides, the CDR3 is TGTGCCAGCAGGGTTCTAGCGGGATTGCGGACGCAGTATTTT. Its translation is CASRVLAGLRTQYF.

This chain connects TRBV27 to TRBJ1-2; D is possibly TRBD1 (6 bases). V was trimmed by 5 bases and J by 8 bases, leaving 15 bases between them. This CDR3 is 13 amino acids long. Germline-derived CDR1 and CDR2 are MNHEY and SMNVEV (reference sequence). CDR3 DNA sequence: TGTGCCAGCAGTACCCGCGGGACACGGGGCTACACCTTC. Translating it yields CASSTRGTRGYTF.

There are a few counts of this clone. Other DNA sequences in this sample translate to the same CDR3. The V and J genes are TRBV18 and TRBJ2-7, with TRBD2 identical over 7 bases. The CDR3 loop spans 13 amino acids. The V and J ends lost 6 bases and 2 bases, in that order; junction bases with no gene match: 4. The germline V gene has CDR1 KGHSH and CDR2 LQKENI. The CDR3: CASSPSGTYEQYF. DNA of the CDR3: TGTGCCAGCTCTCCTAGCGGAACCTACGAGCAGTACTTC.

This clone showed up just a few times. The chain is built from TRBV16 and TRBJ1-1; D not certain. The V end lost 7 bases, the J end lost 4 bases, and 13 bases lay between the germline ends. The CDR3 is 13 residues long. Germline CDR1 and CDR2: KGHSY and FQNENV. CDR3 nucleotides: TGTGCCAGCACATCCCTCGGCGGCACTGAAGCTTTCTTT. This sequence encodes CASTSLGGTEAFF. The variable domain in full, with the rest retrieved from reference TRBV16 and TRBJ1-1, is GEEVAQTPKHLVRGEGQKAKLYCAPIKGHSYVFWYQQVLKNEFKFLISFQNENVFDETGMPKERFSAKCLPNSPCSLEIQATKLEDSAVYFCASTSLGGTEAFFGQGTRLTVV.

In its sample, this clone was seen a few times. CDR3 region: CATRLQGWGETQYF. CDR3 coding DNA: TGTGCCACCAGGCTACAGGGGTGGGGAGAGACCCAGTACTTC. The chain joins TRBV15 to TRBJ2-5; 7 nucleotides match TRBD1. Germline V gene data show CDR1 as LNHNV and CDR2 as YYDKDF (reference sequence). The CDR3 has 14 residues. J lost 4 bases, V lost 6 bases, and 8 bases had no gene match. Looking up the rest from reference TRBV15 and TRBJ2-5 gives the full variable domain: DAMVIQNPRYQVTQFGKPVTLSCSQTLNHNVMYWYQQKSSQAPKLLFHYYDKDFNNEADTPDNFQSRRPNTSFCFLDIRSPGLGDTAMYLCATRLQGWGETQYFGPGTRLLVL.

This clone appeared a few times. The V and J genes are TRBV6-5 and TRBJ2-1; no clear D gene. Germline assignment: CDR1 MNHEY and CDR2 SVGAGI. CDR3 length equals 11 residues. The V and J ends lost 2 bases and 8 bases respectively, with 4 bases between them. The CDR3 sequence: CASSYRDEQFF. The CDR3 DNA sequence: TGTGCCAGCAGTTACAGGGATGAGCAGTTCTTC.

This clone was recorded a few times. At the DNA level, this CDR3 is encoded by other sequences in the same sample as well. This chain links TRBV9 with TRBJ2-3, with a possible D match to TRBD2 (6 bases). Trimming stripped 2 bases from V and 1 base from J, with 8 bases between. This CDR3 has 14 residues. Germline values: CDR1 SGDLS, CDR2 YYNGEE. CDR3 in amino acids: CASSVASGTDTQYF. The CDR3 DNA sequence: TGTGCCAGCAGCGTTGCTAGCGGCACAGATACGCAGTATTTT.

CDR3 region: CAGGTECLGEQYF. The CDR3 DNA is TGTGCCGGAGGGACAGAGTGCCTTGGCGAGCAGTACTTC. The rearrangement joins TRBV9 to TRBJ2-7, with D possibly being TRBD1 (7 bases). The CDR3 is made up of 13 amino acids. The V end lost 10 bases, the J end lost 6 bases, and 20 bases lay between the germline ends. CDR1 and CDR2 (germline): SGDLS, YYNGEE.

The table lists this clone with a few counts. Other nucleotide sequences from this sample produce the same CDR3. The chain employs TRBV29-1 and TRBJ2-7, with TRBD2 identical over 13 bases. Looked up from germline, CDR1 is SQVTM and CDR2 is ANQGSEA. The CDR3 covers 14 residues. The ends lost 6 bases at V and 4 bases at J; junction bases unmatched: 6. As DNA, the CDR3 is TGCAGCGTCCGGACTAGCGGGAGAGGTTACGAGCAGTACTTC. This codes for CSVRTSGRGYEQYF.

V and J are TRBV4-2 and TRBJ1-1; no reliable D call. V gave up 1 base and J gave up 1 base, with 7 bases separating them. Germline V gene data show CDR1 as LGHNA and CDR2 as YNFKEQ. The CDR3 runs 14 residues. CDR3 sequence reads: CASSQGRGNTEAFF. For the CDR3, the DNA is TGTGCCAGCAGCCAAGGACGGGGGAACACTGAAGCTTTCTTT.

This clone was seen only a few times. The J gene is TRBJ2-5, the V gene TRBV29-1, with no clear D. V lost 0 bases, J lost 5 bases, and 13 bases lay in between. The CDR3 is 14 residues long. In germline, CDR1 is SQVTM, CDR2 ANQGSEA. This chain's CDR3 is CSVEEGRWRETQYF. In nucleotides, the CDR3 is TGCAGCGTTGAAGAGGGCCGCTGGCGGGAGACCCAGTACTTC.

This sequence joins TRBV7-9 and TRBJ1-5; no firm D call. The CDR3 covers 14 residues. V lost 2 bases and J 0 bases, leaving 5 bases between the germline ends. Germline CDR1 and CDR2: SEHNR and FQNEAQ (reference sequence). In DNA, the CDR3 is TGTGCCAGCAGCTTACCCTCTAGCAATCAGCCCCAGCATTTT. Protein: CASSLPSSNQPQHF.

This chain links TRBV30 with TRBJ2-1; D unresolved. CDR1 and CDR2 (germline): GTSNPN, SVGIG (reference sequence). The CDR3 loop spans 13 amino acids. With 5 bases removed from V and 0 bases from J, the gap between germline ends came to 8 bases. DNA of the CDR3: TGTGCCTGGCGATATAGCTCCTACAATGAGCAGTTCTTC. Its translation: CAWRYSSYNEQFF.

This chain links TRBV7-9 with TRBJ1-1; tentatively, D is TRBD1 (5 bases). V was pared by 1 base and J by 3 bases, with 12 bases between. The CDR3 spans 15 residues. CDR1 SEHNR and CDR2 FQNEAQ come from the germline V gene (reference sequence). CDR3 protein: CASSLEGVGHTEAFF. CDR3 coding DNA: TGTGCCAGCAGCTTAGAAGGGGTCGGGCACACTGAAGCTTTCTTT.

This clone was counted only a few times. The V and J genes are TRBV30 and TRBJ2-1; 7 bases agree with TRBD1. Germline CDR1 is GTSNPN and CDR2 is SVGIG (reference sequence). This CDR3 has 12 residues. The J segment lost 5 bases and the V segment lost 7 bases, leaving 5 bases of the junction unmatched. The CDR3 nucleotides are TGTGCCTTGGACAGGAGACACAATGAGCAGTTCTTC. It encodes CALDRRHNEQFF.

The rearrangement links TRBV18 to TRBJ1-5; a weak D match, TRBD1 (6 bases). Trimming left V 2 bases short and J 0 bases short, with 11 bases between. The CDR3 covers 16 residues. Germline V lookup: CDR1 KGHSH, CDR2 LQKENI. The CDR3 DNA sequence: TGTGCCAGCTCACCAACAGGGATTTCTAGCAATCAGCCCCAGCATTTT. Encoded protein: CASSPTGISSNQPQHF.

This clone occurred a few times. The chain carries TRBV18 and TRBJ2-7, with 12 bases fitting TRBD1. This CDR3 is built from 15 residues. With 2 bases clipped from V and 5 bases from J, the junction kept 4 bases outside the gene matches. The germline V gene has CDR1 KGHSH and CDR2 LQKENI. As DNA, the CDR3 is TGTGCCAGCTCACCAGGGACAGGGGGCCGTCACGAGCAGTACGTC. Translated: CASSPGTGGRHEQYV.

This clone showed up just a few times. The V call is TRBV25-1, the J call TRBJ1-4; the D gene is possibly TRBD1 (6 bases). With 3 bases removed from V and 8 bases from J, the gap between germline ends came to 16 bases. CDR1 and CDR2 (germline): MGHDK, SYGVNS. CDR3 size: 15 residues. CDR3 protein: CASSESRQASEKLFF. The DNA for the CDR3 is TGTGCCAGCAGTGAGTCCAGACAGGCGAGCGAAAAACTGTTTTTT.

This clone occurred many times. The J gene is TRBJ2-1, the V gene TRBV14, with D unresolved. The CDR3 has 14 amino acids. Germline loops: CDR1 SGHDN, CDR2 FVKESK. V shed 5 bases and J shed 0 bases, with 8 bases lying between them. CDR3 nucleotides: TGTGCCAGCAGCTGGCTGAGCTCCTACAATGAGCAGTTCTTC. Residues: CASSWLSSYNEQFF.

This clone has more than one count but fewer than ten. The rearrangement uses TRBV25-1 and TRBJ2-5; 8 positions agree with TRBD1. CDR1 MGHDK and CDR2 SYGVNS come from the germline V gene. The CDR3 has 15 residues. With 1 base clipped from V and 4 bases from J, the junction kept 5 bases outside the gene matches. The CDR3 spells CASSEWGTGLETQYF. The CDR3, as DNA: TGTGCCAGCAGTGAATGGGGGACAGGTTTAGAGACCCAGTACTTC.

This clone was found a few times. The J gene is TRBJ2-5, the V gene TRBV5-6; tentative D call: TRBD1 (6 bases). The CDR3 is made up of 14 amino acids. Germline-derived CDR1 and CDR2 are SGHDT and YYEEEE. V was pared by 0 bases and J by 3 bases, with 9 bases between. The CDR3 here is CASSLAQGKETQYF. The CDR3 DNA sequence: TGTGCCAGCAGCTTGGCACAGGGAAAAGAGACCCAGTACTTC.